The rows below give T cell receptor beta chains drawn from one sample of a study of Ad26.COV2.S vaccination and SARS-CoV-2 variants. Measured with immunoSEQ multiplex PCR; TCRdb has only the in-frame clones, and not every one. The sample shows about 330,000 clones, about nine tenths of them seen only once. This material consisted of peripheral blood, taken in a trial of Ad26.COV2.S vaccine versus placebo. These receptors came from a person between 18 and 59 years old who received the Ad26.COV2.S COVID-19 vaccine or a placebo. Both conserved end residues are part of each CDR3. A D gene is named only where the DNA matches it firmly.

d_call v_call cdr3_aa
NA TRBV6-5 CASRPGYGRAYEQYF
NA TRBV4-1 CASSHDRAGSYNEQFF
NA TRBV7-9 CASSPSLSDELFF
NA TRBV6-4 CASHGRPYYNSPLHF
NA TRBV29-1 CSVEGRRLDEQYF
TRBD1 TRBV27 CASTPTGGREPLHF
TRBD1 TRBV5-5 CASSSTGTGYNEQFF
NA TRBV15 CATSRGNGGSEDEQFF
TRBD1 TRBV5-1 CASSFGTGYEQYF
TRBD2 TRBV11-3 CASSLDRPSGFADTQYF